Each of the 4 T cell receptor beta chains below was sequenced from the same sample in a study of blood T cell repertoires in COVID-19. The protocol was immunoSEQ multiplex PCR, while the TCRdb copy is restricted to in-frame clones and leaves out a portion. The data show approximately 120,000 clones, 70% to 75% seen once. Material for sequencing was peripheral blood. Receptors originate from an elderly man with COVID-19, enrolled during active disease.

The chain has TRBV11-1 and TRBJ2-7, with 11 bases identical to TRBD1. Germline V lookup: CDR1 SGHAT, CDR2 FQDESV (reference sequence). J lost 6 bases, V lost 5 bases, and 6 bases had no gene match. The CDR3 has 14 amino acids. The CDR3 DNA follows: TGTGCCAGCAGCCCGGACAGGGGGCTGGTCGAGCAGTACTTC. Translated, it gives CASSPDRGLVEQYF.

This clone was recorded a few times. The chain uses TRBV19 and TRBJ2-5; D may be TRBD1 (6 bases). This CDR3 is built from 14 residues. CDR1 is LNHDA and CDR2 is SQIVND in the germline V gene (reference sequence). Between the trimmed V and J ends, which lost 5 bases and 3 bases, there was a span of 13 bases. CDR3 DNA sequence: TGTGCCAGTAGTCCCCGAGCAGGGGAAGAGACCCAGTACTTC. Translation gives CASSPRAGEETQYF.

The chain carries TRBV12-3 or TRBV12-4 and TRBJ1-6; D is uncertain. The CDR3 loop spans 13 amino acids. Trimming took 5 bases from V and 8 from J, leaving 10 bases between them. The CDR3 region has the DNA TGTGCCAGCAGTGGGAGGGTAGATTCACCCCTCCACTTT. Protein sequence: CASSGRVDSPLHF.

The V gene is TRBV28, the J gene TRBJ2-5, with D possibly being TRBD1 (6 bases). Trimming left V 5 bases short and J 5 bases short, with 12 bases between. Germline V gene sequence: CDR1 MDHEN, CDR2 SYDVKM. This CDR3 comprises 13 residues. CDR3 DNA sequence: TGTGCCAGCAGTCGCCCAGGGGTCGAGACCCAGTACTTC. Translated, it gives CASSRPGVETQYF.